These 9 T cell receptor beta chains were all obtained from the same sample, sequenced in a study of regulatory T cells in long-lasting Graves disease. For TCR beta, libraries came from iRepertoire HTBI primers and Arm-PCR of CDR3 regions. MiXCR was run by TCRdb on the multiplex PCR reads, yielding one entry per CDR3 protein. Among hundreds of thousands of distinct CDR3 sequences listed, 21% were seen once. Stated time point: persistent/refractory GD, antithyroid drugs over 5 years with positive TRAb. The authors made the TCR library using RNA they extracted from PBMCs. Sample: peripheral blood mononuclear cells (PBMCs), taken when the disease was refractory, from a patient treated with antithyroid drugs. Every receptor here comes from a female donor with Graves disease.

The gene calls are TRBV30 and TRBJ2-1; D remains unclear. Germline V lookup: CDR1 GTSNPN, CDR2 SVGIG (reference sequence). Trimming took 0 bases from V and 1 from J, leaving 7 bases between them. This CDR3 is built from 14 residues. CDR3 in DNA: TGTGCCTGGAGTGTAGATGGTTCCTACAATGAGCAGTTCTTC. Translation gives CAWSVDGSYNEQFF. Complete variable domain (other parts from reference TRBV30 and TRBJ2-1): SQTIHQWPATLVQPVGSPLSLECTVEGTSNPNLYWYRQAAGRGLQLLFYSVGIGQISSEVPQNLSASRPQDRQFILSSKKLLLSDSGFYLCAWSVDGSYNEQFFGPGTRLTVL.

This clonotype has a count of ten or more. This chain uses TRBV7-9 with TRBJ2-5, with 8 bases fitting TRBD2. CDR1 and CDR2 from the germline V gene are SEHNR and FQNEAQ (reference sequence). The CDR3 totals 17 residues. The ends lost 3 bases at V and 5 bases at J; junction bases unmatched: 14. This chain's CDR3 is CASSLARSGSRFETQYF. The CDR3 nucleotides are TGTGCCAGCAGCTTGGCACGAAGCGGGAGCAGATTTGAGACCCAGTACTTC.

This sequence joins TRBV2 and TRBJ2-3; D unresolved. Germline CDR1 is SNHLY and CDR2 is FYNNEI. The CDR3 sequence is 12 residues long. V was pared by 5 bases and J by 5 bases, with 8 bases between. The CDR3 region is CASSFIEDTQYF. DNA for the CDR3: TGTGCCAGCAGTTTTATAGAAGATACGCAGTATTTT.

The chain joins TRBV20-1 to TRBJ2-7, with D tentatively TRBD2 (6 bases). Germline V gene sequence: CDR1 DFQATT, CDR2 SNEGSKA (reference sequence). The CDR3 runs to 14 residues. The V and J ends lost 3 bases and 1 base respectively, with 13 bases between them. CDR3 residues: CSASDLATSYEQYF. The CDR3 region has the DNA TGCAGTGCTAGTGATCTAGCGACTTCCTACGAGCAGTACTTC.

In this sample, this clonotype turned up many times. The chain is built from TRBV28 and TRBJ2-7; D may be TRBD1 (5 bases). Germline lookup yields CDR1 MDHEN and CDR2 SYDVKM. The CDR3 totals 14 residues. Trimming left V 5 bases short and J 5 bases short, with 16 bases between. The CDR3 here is CASSRRANRNEQYF. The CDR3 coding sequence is TGTGCCAGCAGTCGACGGGCGAACAGGAACGAGCAGTACTTC.

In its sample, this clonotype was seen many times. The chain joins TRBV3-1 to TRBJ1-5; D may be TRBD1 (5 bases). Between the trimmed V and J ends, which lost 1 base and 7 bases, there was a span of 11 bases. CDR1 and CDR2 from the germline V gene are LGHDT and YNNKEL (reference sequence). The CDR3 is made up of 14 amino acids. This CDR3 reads CASSQVSGAQPQHF. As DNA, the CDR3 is TGTGCCAGCAGCCAAGTATCCGGGGCCCAGCCCCAGCATTTT.

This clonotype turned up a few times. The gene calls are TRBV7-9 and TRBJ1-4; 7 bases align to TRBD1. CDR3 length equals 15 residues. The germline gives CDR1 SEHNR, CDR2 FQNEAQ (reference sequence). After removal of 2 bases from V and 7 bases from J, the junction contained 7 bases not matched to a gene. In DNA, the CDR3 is TGTGCCAGCAGCTTAAACAGGGGCAGGAGTGAAAAACTGTTTTTT. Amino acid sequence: CASSLNRGRSEKLFF.

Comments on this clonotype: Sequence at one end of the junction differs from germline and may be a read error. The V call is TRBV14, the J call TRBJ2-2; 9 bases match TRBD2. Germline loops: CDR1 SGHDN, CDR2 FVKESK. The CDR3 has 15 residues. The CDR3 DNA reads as TGTGCCAGCAGCCAAGCCCTAGCGGGATCTGGGGGGCTGTTTTTT. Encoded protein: CASSQALAGSGGLFF.

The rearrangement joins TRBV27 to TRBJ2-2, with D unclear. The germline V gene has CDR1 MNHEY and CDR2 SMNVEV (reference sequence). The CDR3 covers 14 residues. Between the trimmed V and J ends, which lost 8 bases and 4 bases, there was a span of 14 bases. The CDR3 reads CASSGLSATGELFF. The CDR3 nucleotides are TGTGCCAGCTCCGGCCTTTCGGCCACCGGGGAGCTGTTTTTT.